Given below is one T cell receptor beta chain in context. Its antigen is as yet unknown. Germline CDR1 and CDR2: MNHGY and SAAAGT. V lost 5 bases to trimming and J lost 4 bases; unmatched junction nucleotides: 24. The CDR3 contains 22 residues. Each donor's status was that of a healthy bone marrow donor. This sample is drawn from a study of cytomegalovirus exposure and HLA in healthy donors. Study observations and caveats: Later on, an analysis showed TCR association rates differing by HLA locus, with DRB1 the most and HLA-C the fewest. As a later analysis showed, several of the most significant clusters appeared to be linked to common viral pathogens.

A multiplex PCR was run with 60 Vbeta primers and 13 Jbeta primers. The table came from immunoSEQ multiplex PCR; TCRdb's copy has only in-frame clones and leaves some out. The table has 200,000 to 250,000 clones, 70% to 85% seen once; the top ten hold 0.2% to 0.25%. The clonotype comes from a girl aged 2-15 years in good health and CMV-seronegative. Material for sequencing was PBMCs. The V and J genes are TRBV6-8 and TRBJ2-6, with TRBD1 identical over 9 bases. The chain's CDR3 is CASSKNRDRDQGGAVGANVLTF. The CDR3 nucleotides read TGTGCCAGCAGTAAAAATCGGGACAGGGATCAGGGTGGTGCGGTCGGGGCCAACGTCCTGACTTTC.